Each of the 17 T cell receptor beta chains below was sequenced from the same sample in a study of CD8 T cells in ankylosing spondylitis. TCRdb re-derived calls from the 5' RACE reads in MiXCR, one entry per CDR3 protein. This table holds 250,000 or so distinct CDR3 sequences, around 25% found once. Sequencing input: blood, either unsorted or a sorted T cell fraction (not recorded which). The origin of the receptors is a male donor with ankylosing spondylitis or in good health (not recorded which).

At least ten counts were recorded for this clonotype. This chain uses TRBV11-2 with TRBJ1-2, with TRBD1 identical over 8 bases. Trimming took 2 bases from V and 7 from J; bases not matched to a gene: 9. The germline V gene has CDR1 SGHAT and CDR2 FQNNGV. CDR3 length: 15 amino acids. The CDR3 nucleotides read TGTGCCAGCAGCTTAATTGGCCAGGGGGCCGGTGGCTACACCTTC. Encoded protein: CASSLIGQGAGGYTF.

V and J are TRBV10-1 and TRBJ1-4; the D gene is possibly TRBD1 (5 bases). The V gene lost 0 bases and the J gene lost 5 bases, with 10 bases spanning the gap. The CDR3 loop spans 15 amino acids. Per germline, CDR1 WNHNN and CDR2 SYGVQD (reference sequence). The CDR3 is CASSESIGGNEKLFF. CDR3 nucleotides: TGCGCCAGCAGTGAGTCCATCGGGGGGAATGAAAAACTGTTTTTT.

This clonotype was seen at least ten times. The V call is TRBV20-1, the J call TRBJ2-5, with 7 positions matching TRBD1. V dropped 6 bases and J dropped 5; count of bases not matched to a gene: 12. Germline lookup yields CDR1 DFQATT and CDR2 SNEGSKA (reference sequence). This CDR3 contains 14 residues. CDR3 protein: CSAQTGVGMETQYF. The CDR3 DNA follows: TGCAGTGCACAAACAGGGGTTGGAATGGAGACCCAGTACTTC.

This chain joins TRBV12-3 or TRBV12-4 and TRBJ2-7; D is undetermined. The V gene lost 3 bases and the J gene lost 5 bases, with 11 bases spanning the gap. This CDR3 has 13 amino acids. The CDR3 DNA reads TGTGCCAGCAGTTTTTTTGGGTCGGACGAGCAGTACTTC. Protein: CASSFFGSDEQYF.

This clonotype was counted at least ten times. This CDR3 is CASSGTGGGYTF. DNA for the CDR3: TGTGCCAGCAGCGGGACAGGGGGAGGCTACACCTTC. The genes are TRBV6-5 and TRBJ1-2, with TRBD1 identical over 11 bases. The CDR3 is made up of 12 amino acids. Germline V gives CDR1 MNHEY, CDR2 SVGAGI. V was clipped by 6 bases and J by 8 bases; unmatched bases: 2.

The chain joins TRBV29-1 to TRBJ2-3; D gene ambiguous. The CDR3 is made up of 13 amino acids. Looked up from germline, CDR1 is SQVTM and CDR2 is ANQGSEA. V lost 5 bases and J 4 bases, leaving 13 bases between the germline ends. Written as DNA, the CDR3 is TGCAGCGTTTCCCCCACCCGAGCAGATACGCAGTATTTT. Translated: CSVSPTRADTQYF.

This clonotype has at least ten counts. The chain has TRBV6-5 and TRBJ1-6, with 7 bases that match TRBD1. V gave up 2 bases and J gave up 0 bases; unmatched junction bases: 7. CDR3 length: 18 residues. The germline CDR1 and CDR2 sequences are MNHEY and SVGAGI. The CDR3 sequence is CASSYPQGGGSYNSPLHF. The CDR3 coding sequence is TGTGCCAGCAGTTACCCCCAGGGGGGGGGCTCCTATAATTCACCCCTCCACTTT.

This chain links TRBV20-1 with TRBJ2-1; no clear D. Between the trimmed V and J ends, which lost 1 base and 0 bases, there was a span of 16 bases. The CDR3 extends over 17 amino acids. Per germline, CDR1 DFQATT and CDR2 SNEGSKA (reference sequence). This CDR3 is CSARARVKTSSYNEQFF. Here the CDR3 DNA reads TGCAGTGCTAGAGCCCGAGTAAAGACGAGCTCCTACAATGAGCAGTTCTTC.

This clonotype has at least ten counts. The chain joins TRBV20-1 to TRBJ2-1, with 10 positions matching TRBD2. Germline V gene data show CDR1 as DFQATT and CDR2 as SNEGSKA (reference sequence). The CDR3 covers 15 residues. With V trimmed by 4 bases and J by 3 bases, 6 bases remained unmatched. The CDR3 spells CSAIRTSGHYNEQFF. The CDR3 bases are TGCAGTGCTATTAGGACTAGCGGACACTACAATGAGCAGTTCTTC.

The V call is TRBV12-3 or TRBV12-4, the J call TRBJ2-5; TRBD2 aligns across 10 bases. CDR3 length equals 15 residues. J lost 2 bases, V lost 7 bases, and 7 bases had no gene match. In DNA form, the CDR3 reads TGTGCCAGCACCGCACTAGCGGGGACACAAGAGACCCAGTACTTC. Encoded protein: CASTALAGTQETQYF.

The chain couples TRBV11-2 to TRBJ2-3, with a weak D call TRBD2 (5 bases). Trimming stripped 0 bases from V and 6 bases from J, with 13 bases between. The CDR3 loop spans 15 amino acids. The germline V gene has CDR1 SGHAT and CDR2 FQNNGV. The CDR3 region is CASSLDGWTWDTQYF. CDR3 nucleotide sequence: TGTGCCAGCAGCTTAGACGGGTGGACTTGGGATACGCAGTATTTT.

The table lists this clonotype with many counts. One junction end disagrees with the germline gene, perhaps due to a read error. This chain links TRBV7-7 with TRBJ2-7, with 7 positions matching TRBD1. This CDR3 is built from 16 residues. The germline CDR1 and CDR2 sequences are SSHAT and FNYEAQ (reference sequence). This CDR3 reads CASSDPRDRPNYEQYF. CDR3 nucleotides: TGTGCTAGCAGCGATCCCCGGGACAGACCGAACTACGAGCAGTACTTC.

The V and J genes are TRBV6-1 and TRBJ2-2; no firm D call. CDR1 is MNHNS, CDR2 SASEGT, per germline. V lost 10 bases and J lost 1, with 13 bases in between. CDR3 size: 14 residues. CDR3 DNA sequence: TGTGCCACGTCAAAATTAGTGAACACCGGGGAGCTGTTTTTT. This translates into CATSKLVNTGELFF.

This clonotype has just a few counts. V is TRBV6-1 and J is TRBJ1-6, with a weak D call TRBD1 (5 bases). CDR3 length: 14 residues. Trimming left V 6 bases short and J 8 bases short, with 14 bases between. From germline, CDR1 is MNHNS and CDR2 SASEGT. Here the CDR3 DNA reads TGTGCCAGCAGACGTGGGGCCCAACATTCACCCCTCCACTTT. As protein: CASRRGAQHSPLHF.

For the CDR3, the DNA is TGTGCCTGGAGTGAGGGGACTAGCGGGGAGACCCAGTACTTC. It yields the protein CAWSEGTSGETQYF. The chain links TRBV30 to TRBJ2-5; 12 bases line up with TRBD2. V gave up 1 base and J gave up 5 bases; unmatched junction bases: 2. The CDR3 is 14 amino acids. Germline CDR1 is GTSNPN and CDR2 is SVGIG (reference sequence).

V usage is TRBV6-5 and J usage is TRBJ2-1; possible D gene TRBD2, 6 bases. Germline CDR1 is MNHEY and CDR2 is SVGAGI. Deletions cut 3 bases from V and 7 bases from J, with 13 bases between. The CDR3 totals 14 residues. This CDR3 reads CASSYPGLPNEQFF. The CDR3 DNA is TGTGCCAGCAGTTATCCGGGACTCCCTAATGAGCAGTTCTTC.

The chain combines TRBV18 with TRBJ1-1, with TRBD1 as a possible D gene (5 bases). The CDR3 length is 15 residues. CDR1 and CDR2 (germline): KGHSH, LQKENI. Trimming left V 1 base short and J 1 base short, with 10 bases between. The CDR3 DNA reads TGTGCCAGCTCACCACAGGGGATACGGAACACTGAAGCTTTCTTT. Protein: CASSPQGIRNTEAFF. Based on the CDR3 plus reference TRBV18 and TRBJ1-1, the full variable domain is NAGVMQNPRHLVRRRGQEARLRCSPMKGHSHVYWYRQLPEEGLKFMVYLQKENIIDESGMPKERFSAEFPKEGPSILRIQQVVRGDSAAYFCASSPQGIRNTEAFFGQGTRLTVV.